This T cell receptor (beta chain) is drawn from a study of OX40 agonist ivuxolimab in advanced cancers. The overall study: Three dose-escalation patients had partial responses: one with hepatocellular carcinoma and two with cutaneous melanoma. General study findings and limits: Some patients without response likewise showed low normalized clonal expansion. CD8+ T cells (on average) carried more expanded clones than CD4+ T cells.

For this clone: Its target is not known.

Prior autoimmune disease or systemic immunosuppression barred patients. Assay: immunoSEQ multiplex PCR; the TCRdb copy retains only in-frame clones and omits some. The table has tens of thousands of clones, about three quarters seen once; the top ten hold over 2%. The CDR3 covers 14 residues. V was clipped by 2 bases and J by 0 bases, with 8 bases between them. Germline CDR1 GTSNPN, CDR2 SVGIG (reference sequence). The origin of this receptor is an adult with an advanced solid tumor such as melanoma, head and neck, liver or kidney cancer. The sequenced sample was CD4+ or CD8+ T cells sorted from blood, obtained in a trial of the OX40 agonist ivuxolimab. This sequence joins TRBV30 and TRBJ1-5, with D possibly TRBD1 on 5 matching bases. CDR3 in amino acids: CAWSRQHSNQPQHF. The DNA of the CDR3 is TGTGCCTGGAGTCGACAGCATAGCAATCAGCCCCAGCATTTT.